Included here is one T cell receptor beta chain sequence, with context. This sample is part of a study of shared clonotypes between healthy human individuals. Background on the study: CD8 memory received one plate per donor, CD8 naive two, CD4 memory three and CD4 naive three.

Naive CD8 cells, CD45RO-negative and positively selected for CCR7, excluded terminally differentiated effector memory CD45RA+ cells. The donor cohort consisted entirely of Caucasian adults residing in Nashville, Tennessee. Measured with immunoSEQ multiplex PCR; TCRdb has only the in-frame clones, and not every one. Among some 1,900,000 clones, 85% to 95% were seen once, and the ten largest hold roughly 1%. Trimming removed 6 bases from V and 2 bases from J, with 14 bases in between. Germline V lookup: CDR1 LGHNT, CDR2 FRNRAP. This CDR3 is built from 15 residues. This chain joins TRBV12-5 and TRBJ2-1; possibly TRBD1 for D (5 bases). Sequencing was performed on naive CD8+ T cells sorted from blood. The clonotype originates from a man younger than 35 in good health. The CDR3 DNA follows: TGTGCTAGTGGATCCGCAGGGTCTACCTACAATGAGCAGTTCTTC. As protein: CASGSAGSTYNEQFF. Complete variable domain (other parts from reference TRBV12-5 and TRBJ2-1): DARVTQTPRHKVTEMGQEVTMRCQPILGHNTVFWYRQTMMQGLELLAYFRNRAPLDDSGMPKDRFSAEMPDATLATLKIQPSEPRDSAVYFCASGSAGSTYNEQFFGPGTRLTVL.